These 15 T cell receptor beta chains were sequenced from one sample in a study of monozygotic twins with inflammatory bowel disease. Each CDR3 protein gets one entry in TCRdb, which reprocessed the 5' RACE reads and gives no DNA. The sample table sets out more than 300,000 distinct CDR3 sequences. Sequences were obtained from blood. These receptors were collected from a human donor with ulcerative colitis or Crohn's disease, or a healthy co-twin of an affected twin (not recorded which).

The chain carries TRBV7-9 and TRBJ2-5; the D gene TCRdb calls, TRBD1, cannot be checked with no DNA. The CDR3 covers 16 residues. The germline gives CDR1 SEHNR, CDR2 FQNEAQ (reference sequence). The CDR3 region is CASSGFWDRREETQYF.

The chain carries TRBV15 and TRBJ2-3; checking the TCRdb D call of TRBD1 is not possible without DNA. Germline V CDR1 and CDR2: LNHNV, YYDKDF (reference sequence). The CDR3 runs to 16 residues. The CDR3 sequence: CATMVLGAPGTDTQYF.

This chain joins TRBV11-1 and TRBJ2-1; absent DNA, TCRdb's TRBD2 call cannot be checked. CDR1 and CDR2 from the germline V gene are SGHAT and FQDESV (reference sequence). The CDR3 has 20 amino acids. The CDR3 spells CASSTTAPGLGEGIYNEQFF.

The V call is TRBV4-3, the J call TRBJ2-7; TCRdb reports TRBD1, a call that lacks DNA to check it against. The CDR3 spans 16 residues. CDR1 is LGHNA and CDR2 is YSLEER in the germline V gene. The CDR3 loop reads CASSQDRGAGEYEQYF.

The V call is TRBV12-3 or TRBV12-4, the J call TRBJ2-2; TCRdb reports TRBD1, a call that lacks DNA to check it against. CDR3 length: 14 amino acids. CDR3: CATRRGSNTGELFF.

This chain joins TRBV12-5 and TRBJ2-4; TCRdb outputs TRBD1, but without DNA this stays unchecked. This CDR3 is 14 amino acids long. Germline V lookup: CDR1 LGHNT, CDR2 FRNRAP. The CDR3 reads CASGPGHAENIQYF.

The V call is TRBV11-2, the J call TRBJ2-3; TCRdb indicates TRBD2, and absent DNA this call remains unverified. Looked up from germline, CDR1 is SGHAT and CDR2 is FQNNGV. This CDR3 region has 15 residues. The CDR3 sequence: CASSLVAGDADTQYF.

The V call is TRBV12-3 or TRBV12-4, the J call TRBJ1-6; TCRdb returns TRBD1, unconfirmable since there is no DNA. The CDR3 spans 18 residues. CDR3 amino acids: CASSNSGTARSYNSPLHF.

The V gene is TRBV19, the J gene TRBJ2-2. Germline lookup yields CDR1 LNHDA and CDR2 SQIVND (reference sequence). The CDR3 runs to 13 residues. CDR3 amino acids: CASSILNTGELFF.

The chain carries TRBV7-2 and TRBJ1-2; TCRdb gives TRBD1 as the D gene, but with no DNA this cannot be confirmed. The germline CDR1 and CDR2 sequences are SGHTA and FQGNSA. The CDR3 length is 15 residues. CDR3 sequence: CASSLIRGLEYGYTF.

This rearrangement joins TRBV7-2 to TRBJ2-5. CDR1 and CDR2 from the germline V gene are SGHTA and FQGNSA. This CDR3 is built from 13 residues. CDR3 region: CASSSIATEAQYF.

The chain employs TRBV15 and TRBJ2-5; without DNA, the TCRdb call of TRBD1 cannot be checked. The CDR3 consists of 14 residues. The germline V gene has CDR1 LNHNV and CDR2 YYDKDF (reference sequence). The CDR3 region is CATTQRDRWETQYF. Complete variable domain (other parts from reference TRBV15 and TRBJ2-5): DAMVIQNPRYQVTQFGKPVTLSCSQTLNHNVMYWYQQKSSQAPKLLFHYYDKDFNNEADTPDNFQSRRPNTSFCFLDIRSPGLGDTAMYLCATTQRDRWETQYFGPGTRLLVL.

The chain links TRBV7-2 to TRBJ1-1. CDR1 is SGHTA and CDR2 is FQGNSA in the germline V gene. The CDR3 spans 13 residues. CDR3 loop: CASSLRSAAEAFF.

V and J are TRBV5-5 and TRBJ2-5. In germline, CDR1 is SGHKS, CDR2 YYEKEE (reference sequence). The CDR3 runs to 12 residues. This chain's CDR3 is CASSFPRETQYF. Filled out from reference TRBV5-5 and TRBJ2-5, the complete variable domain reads DAGVTQSPTHLIKTRGQQVTLRCSPISGHKSVSWYQQVLGQGPQFIFQYYEKEERGRGNFPDRFSARQFPNYSSELNVNALLLGDSALYLCASSFPRETQYFGPGTRLLVL.

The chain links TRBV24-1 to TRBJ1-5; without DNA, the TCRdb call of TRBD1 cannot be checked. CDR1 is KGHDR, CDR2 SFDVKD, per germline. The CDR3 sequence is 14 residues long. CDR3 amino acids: CATGDRGLSQPQHF.